Reported below is one TCR beta chain. The antigen this receptor binds is unknown. No much larger clone is present one base from it, and per-base qualities are unavailable. CDR1 and CDR2 are drawn from the germline V gene: SGHDT, YYEEEE. From its cysteine to its phenylalanine, the CDR3 spans 15 amino acids. The DNA shown is the 45-base CDR3, in frame from base 1. V trim: 3 bases; J trim: 9 bases; unmatched bases: 10. This record belongs to a study of cytomegalovirus exposure and HLA in healthy donors (dated by TCRdb to the late 2010s). Regarding the complete study: An earlier analysis of roughly 500 of the donors reported about 250 Gb of sequence data and roughly 110 million unique TCR beta sequences from around 200 million T cells. An earlier analysis of 587 of the donors used high-throughput TCR beta sequencing to judge whether each TCR beta V gene segment behaved as functional or pseudogenic. The T cell repertoires of 666 subjects were profiled by immunosequencing and related to cytomegalovirus serostatus. The study combined high-throughput TCR immunosequencing, statistical association of individual TCRs with disease status, and machine learning to predict cytomegalovirus infection status. The number of donors typed differed by locus, with roughly 620-630 for A, B, C, DRB1 and DQB1, 522 for DQA1, over 600 for DPA1, and some 440 for DPB1. Roughly five DR-DQ haplotypes were handled as single units for association and clustering because linkage in the cohort was strong. Class I and class II HLA loci were covered by the typing at four-digit resolution. A later genetic analysis took genome-wide SNP genotypes for about 55% of the roughly 700 donors and used that subset as a discovery cohort. The study aimed to test whether cataloging public T cell receptors could reveal signatures of past pathogen exposure. The later analysis used no new phenotypic data to find candidate immune exposures, relying instead on TCR beta sequences and their occurrence across donors. Every repertoire in the discovery cohort had been generated on one and the same sequencing platform. Donor age, sex, ethnicity and CMV serostatus were compiled alongside the repertoire data. Among 300 to 450 genotyped donors of the cohort, an average of 235,054 unique TCR beta nucleotide sequences were sequenced per donor, around 18% of them non-productive. An early release that covered 640 HLA-typed donors contained approximately 300 gigabases of sequencing data and roughly 84 million unique TCR sequences. In a later analysis, previously published TCR beta repertoires from roughly 710 donors were re-analyzed and high-resolution HLA genotyping was added so that TCR occurrence patterns could be studied. Among the roughly 430 genotyped donors, around 81% belonged to the genetic ancestry cluster associated with self-reported Caucasian donors. Besides the first cohort of 550 to 750 subjects, a separate validation cohort made up of over a hundred different subjects was used. Summary of the overall study and its limitations: According to a later genetic analysis, donors in an Asian-associated ancestry cluster had fewer N-insertions in productive TCRs than the roughly 700-donor mean. The study listed 150 to 200 TCR beta chains as associated with cytomegalovirus. In a later analysis, the rate of TCR association differed among HLA loci, with DRB1 alleles having the most associated TCRs and HLA-C alleles having the fewest. The presence/absence analyses assumed that sequencing depth was roughly uniform across donors, and that assumption may not be true. Most TCR sequences were observed very rarely across donors, whereas some public TCRs were present in many individuals. At a false discovery rate of 0.05, a later analysis linked 16,000 or so TCR beta sequences to specific HLA alleles. HLA typing was unavailable for some donors at each locus, so association tests used only the typed subset. Immune exposure information for the cohort was limited to CMV serostatus. Some IMGT-functional V segments, including TRBV6-2 and TRBV6-3, could not be told apart with the 87-base-pair reads, so those segments were excluded. Assigning TCR associations to individual alleles was difficult when HLA alleles, especially DR and DQ, strongly co-occurred. In an earlier analysis of roughly 500 of the donors, most TCR beta V segments appeared in productive rearrangements about 87% or about 30% of the time, broadly matching IMGT annotations. In a later analysis, HLA-associated TCR beta chains were found to be more clonally expanded and to have lower generation probabilities than equally common non-associated chains. A further reported finding was that TCR beta sequences accurately predicted the HLA-A and HLA-B alleles for most subjects in the first cohort. According to a later analysis, parvovirus B19, influenza, CMV and Epstein-Barr virus appeared linked to several top co-occurrence clusters. In vitro tests confirmed that three of the cytomegalovirus-associated TCR beta chains recognize cytomegalovirus antigens. In both the original and validation cohorts, the classifier was reported to diagnose cytomegalovirus status with high specificity and sensitivity. The authors suggested that the approach could potentially be generalized to other disease states and immunological phenotypes. Because counts were too low, approximately 18 rarely observed V segments, including chromosome 9 orphons, were excluded from the earlier analysis of around 590 of the donors. An association between a missense DCLRE1C variant and V-gene and J-gene trimming of TCR beta chains was found in a later genetic analysis and replicated in an independent cohort. The cohort was sequenced for TCR beta chains only, and without alpha or paired-chain data the features that could be detected were limited. A group of highly shared sequence variants was considered likely to be a technical artifact of the sequencing pipeline. In a later analysis, most CMV-associated TCR beta chains were found to appear HLA-restricted, with HLA associations seemingly driven largely by CMV exposure. Correlated functional status among segregating V segments might be attributable to linkage disequilibrium, but an unknown experimental factor could not be ruled out.

In total, fewer than 750 healthy bone marrow donors made up the cohort. At the time of sampling, every cohort member was nominally healthy, though immune exposures that went unrecorded were likely present. The donor was CMV seronegative and was included in the group of several hundred seronegative cohort members. Each donor provided a peripheral blood sample, and peripheral blood mononuclear cells were used for TCR beta sequencing. Genomic DNA was extracted from the blood cell samples with the Qiagen DNeasy Blood Extraction Kit. Libraries were prepared through the immunoSEQ multiplex PCR assay. The multiplex PCR relied on a mix of 60 forward primers for TCR Vbeta segments and 13 reverse primers for TCR Jbeta segments. The CDR3 region of rearranged TCR beta genes was amplified from genomic DNA with a multiplex PCR assay. The Illumina HiSeq System was used to sequence the amplified TCR beta libraries as 87-base-pair reads. The authors' analysis ran thus. Across the roughly 700 repertoires, a later analysis counted around 80 million unique TCR beta chains, around 10 million of which were shared by at least two donors. Raw reads were error-corrected and collapsed into unique sequences by a nearest-neighbor algorithm in which closely related sequences were merged to remove PCR and sequencing errors. V, D and J gene segments were assigned by aligning CDR3 sequences to IMGT reference sequences. Each retained sequence needed at least a six-nucleotide match to both a V gene segment and a J gene segment. A rearrangement was called productive if the CDR3 had no stop codons and remained in frame with V and J, and every other rearrangement was called non-productive. CDR3 was defined by IMGT convention, running from the second conserved V-encoded cysteine to the conserved J-encoded phenylalanine. The earlier analysis of 450 to 750 of the donors excluded any sequence lacking an unambiguous match to a single V gene segment. In an earlier analysis of some 590 of the donors, a V segment was called functional when productive rearrangements were above 56.7%, and segregating when the standard deviation between donors exceeded 5%. A statistical classification framework was built to diagnose cytomegalovirus status from the catalog of TCR beta chain sequences. In a later analysis, V and J genes were assigned by comparing TCR nucleotide sequences against IMGT/GENE-DB human TR gene sequences. Using the TCRdist pipeline, a later analysis assigned CDR3 sequences along with most-parsimonious VDJ recombination scenarios. In a later analysis, each TCR beta chain was defined by its CDR3 amino acid sequence together with its V-gene family, and reads without a unique V-gene family were excluded. In a later analysis, 550 to 650 highly shared, low-generation-probability nucleotide sequences were removed to address suspected cross-contamination and a sequencing artifact. For each public chain, a later analysis derived a clonal expansion index from normalized ranks of inferred template counts within each repertoire. In a later analysis, generation probabilities were computed using a VDJ recombination model fitted to out-of-frame rearrangements, and the results were checked against IGoR. In a later analysis, TCR-TCR, TCR-HLA and TCR-CMV co-occurrence was scored with hypergeometric tests, and a repertoire-size bias correction was applied to TCR pairs. False discovery rates were estimated in a later analysis by permuting HLA or CMV assignments 20 times. A later analysis grouped co-occurring TCRs with DBSCAN, adding TCRdist sequence similarity when clustering within HLA-allele-positive subsets. Repertoires with fewer than 30,000 or more than 120,000 public chains were left out of co-occurrence clustering, as were a handful of repertoires with anomalous nucleotide sharing. Held by TCRdb, this immuneACCESS table contains in-frame sequences only and omits some clones. Under half of the omission traces to an unresolved V gene where checked; the cause of the rest is unknown. V, J and clone size are taken as reported in that table, and D and trimming were inferred from the DNA itself. In this sample the table shows 180,000 or so clones, 75% to 85% of which occur a single time. Jointly, the top ten make up less than 2.5% of the sample.

The clonotype comes from a woman in her forties or fifties in good health and CMV-seronegative. What was sequenced was PBMCs. This receptor chain uses TRBV5-6 and TRBJ2-1; 9 junctional bases match TRBD2. The nucleotides read TGTGCCAGCAGCTCATTCTTAGCGGGGGCAGGTGAGCAGTTCTTC. Protein translation: CASSSFLAGAGEQFF.